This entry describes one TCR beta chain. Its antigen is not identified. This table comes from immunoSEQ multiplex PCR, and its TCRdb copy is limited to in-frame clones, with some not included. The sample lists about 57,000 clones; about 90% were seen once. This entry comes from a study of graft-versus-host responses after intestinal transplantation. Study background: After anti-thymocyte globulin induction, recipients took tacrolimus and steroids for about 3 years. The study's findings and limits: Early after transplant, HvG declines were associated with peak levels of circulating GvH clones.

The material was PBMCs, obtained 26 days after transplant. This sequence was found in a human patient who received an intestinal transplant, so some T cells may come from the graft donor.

The CDR3 DNA sequence: TGTGCCAGCAGCTTTGGAGGGGAGGAGACCCAGTACTTC. Amino acid sequence: CASSFGGEETQYF. The chain couples TRBV7-9 to TRBJ2-5; D perhaps matches TRBD2 (6 bases). In germline, CDR1 is SEHNR, CDR2 FQNEAQ (reference sequence). This CDR3 is built from 13 residues. V was cut by 3 bases and J by 5 bases, with 10 bases left in between.